Given below is one T cell receptor beta chain in context. The CDR3 loop spans 18 amino acids. V was trimmed by 0 bases and J by 4 bases, leaving 21 bases between them. CDR1 is LGHNA, CDR2 YSLEER, per germline. This sample is drawn from a study of shared clonotypes between healthy human individuals. Researchers divided each subset's genomic DNA evenly across several immunoSEQ plates. TCRdb's copy holds only in-frame clones and misses some; the assay was immunoSEQ multiplex PCR. The sample carries 2.3 million or so clones, 85% to 95% recorded once. The chain combines TRBV4-3 with TRBJ1-1; perhaps TRBD1 as D (6 bases). What was sequenced was naive CD4+ T cells from PBMCs. Subset in this sample: CD45RA+ positively selected. This TCR came from a man aged 18 to 30 in good health. Some clones in this sample may be carry-over from other donors' samples. The CDR3: CASSQDRGGPSRATEAFF. CDR3 coding DNA: TGCGCCAGCAGCCAAGATCGCGGGGGGCCCAGTCGTGCCACTGAAGCTTTCTTT.